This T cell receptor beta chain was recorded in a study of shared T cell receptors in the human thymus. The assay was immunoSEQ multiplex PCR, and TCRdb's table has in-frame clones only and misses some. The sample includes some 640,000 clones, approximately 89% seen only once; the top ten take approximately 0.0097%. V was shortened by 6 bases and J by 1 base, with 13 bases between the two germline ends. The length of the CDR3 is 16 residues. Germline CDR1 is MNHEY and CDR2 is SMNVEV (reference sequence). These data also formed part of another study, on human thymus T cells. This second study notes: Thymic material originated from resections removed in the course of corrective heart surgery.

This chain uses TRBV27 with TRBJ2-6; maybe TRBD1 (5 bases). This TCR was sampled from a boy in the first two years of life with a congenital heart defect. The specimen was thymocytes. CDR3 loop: CASRWTNSSGANVLTF. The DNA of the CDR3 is TGTGCCAGCAGGTGGACAAATTCTTCTGGGGCCAACGTCCTGACTTTC. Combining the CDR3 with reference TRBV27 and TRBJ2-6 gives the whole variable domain EAQVTQNPRYLITVTGKKLTVTCSQNMNHEYMSWYRQDPGLGLRQIYYSMNVEVTDKGDVPEGYKVSRKEKRNFPLILESPSPNQTSLYFCASRWTNSSGANVLTFGAGSRLTVL.